The source of this T cell receptor beta chain is a study of CD8+CD57+ T cells in acquired aplastic anemia. Across the whole study: Sorted CD4+ and CD8+ cells gave an average of roughly 3 ug of DNA. General observations from the study: The number of CD8+ CDR3 sequences shared by patients and controls was roughly 30. Patients and controls were not found to differ significantly in CD8+ Simpson's diversity.

The template for TCR beta VDJ and CDR3 sequence profiling was genomic DNA. MiXCR, run by TCRdb on the reads, gives a single entry per CDR3 protein. The sample has about 120,000 distinct CDR3 sequences, nearly 40% seen once. CDR1 SGHKS and CDR2 YYEKEE come from the germline V gene (reference sequence). The CDR3 totals 16 residues. Unmatched junction bases numbered 7, after V lost 3 bases and J lost 6 bases. Those patients picked for sequencing had displayed CD8+CD57+ cell expansion on flow cytometry. Everyone among the patients had severe acquired aplastic anemia. This clonotype was observed many times. Its target is not known.

Sequencing was done on a sample of sorted CD4+, CD8+, or CD8+CD57+ T cells (not recorded which) from PBMCs. The chain couples TRBV5-5 to TRBJ1-6, with TRBD1 matching over 9 bases. The clonotype comes from a human donor with aplastic anemia. The CDR3 nucleotides are TGTGCCAGCAGCTCTTACAGGGGGCGAGGTAATTCACCCCTCCACTTT. It encodes CASSSYRGRGNSPLHF.